These T cell receptor beta chains were read from a single sample in a study of cytomegalovirus exposure and HLA in healthy donors. TCRdb's table, derived via immunoSEQ multiplex PCR, lists solely in-frame clones and lacks some. The table records 180,000 or so clones, 60% to 80% of them present only once. The sample consisted of PBMCs. The receptors shown here come from a man aged 50 to 59 in good health and CMV-seropositive. The CDR3 runs from the conserved cysteine through the conserved F or W. Each record gives: V gene, CDR3 protein.

v_call: TRBV9; cdr3_aa: CASSLGQGKAFF
v_call: TRBV5-1; cdr3_aa: CASSLWAGGSSNQPQHF
v_call: TRBV28; cdr3_aa: CASRDSSLNYGYTF
v_call: TRBV7-8; cdr3_aa: CASSLMRQSGANVLTF
v_call: TRBV18; cdr3_aa: CASSPPLGRGSFYNEQFF
v_call: TRBV5-6; cdr3_aa: CASSLGTGDEKLFF
v_call: TRBV5-1; cdr3_aa: CASSLARATGEKLFF
v_call: TRBV18; cdr3_aa: CASSTLDSSGNTIYF
v_call: TRBV4-2; cdr3_aa: CASSHGQLSNQPQHF
v_call: TRBV28; cdr3_aa: CASSRDTYNSPLHF
v_call: TRBV5-6; cdr3_aa: CASSSYGGRDYTDTQYF
v_call: TRBV5-4; cdr3_aa: CASSLAAGRENSPLHF
v_call: TRBV10-3; cdr3_aa: CAIRDSVGDTQYF
v_call: TRBV19; cdr3_aa: CASRSSGESSYNEQFF
v_call: TRBV9; cdr3_aa: CASSVEGANTEAFF
v_call: TRBV4-1; cdr3_aa: CASSQVEQGGQPQHF
v_call: TRBV7-6; cdr3_aa: CASSSRGGSGPQHF
v_call: TRBV19; cdr3_aa: CASSSTGGREKLFF
v_call: TRBV29-1; cdr3_aa: CSVVGQAMNTEAFF
v_call: TRBV5-4; cdr3_aa: CASSSYRDRSYEQYF
v_call: TRBV28; cdr3_aa: CASSFLGSGNTIYF
v_call: TRBV4-1; cdr3_aa: CASSQEPSTMVEQFF
v_call: TRBV6-5; cdr3_aa: CASSPGTGHNQPQHF
v_call: TRBV6-5; cdr3_aa: CASNPPDRGNTEAFF
v_call: TRBV11-2; cdr3_aa: CASSLIMGGLFYGDEQFF
v_call: TRBV4-3; cdr3_aa: CASSREGSTEAFF
v_call: TRBV28; cdr3_aa: CASNPLLGTGGAGVDTIYF
v_call: TRBV20-1; cdr3_aa: CSASSFFF
v_call: TRBV19; cdr3_aa: CASSIAGYGETQYF
v_call: TRBV27; cdr3_aa: CASSPQDKKTTGILETQYF
v_call: TRBV14; cdr3_aa: CTSSPGYGYTF
v_call: TRBV6-6; cdr3_aa: CASRLTGLYMNTEAFF
v_call: TRBV28; cdr3_aa: CASRQLHTGELFF
v_call: TRBV6-5; cdr3_aa: CASSPIQRANYGYTF
v_call: TRBV7-9; cdr3_aa: CASSPGTQNTEAFF
v_call: TRBV28; cdr3_aa: CASSLTMGQRNNSPLHF
v_call: TRBV15; cdr3_aa: CATSSLGQGAATEAFF
v_call: TRBV5-1; cdr3_aa: CASSPQTTGIEGYTF
v_call: TRBV6-5; cdr3_aa: CASRGRDSYSPLHF
v_call: TRBV7-3; cdr3_aa: CASSHRSGYEAFF
v_call: TRBV28; cdr3_aa: CASSPTLTVEQFF
v_call: TRBV4-1; cdr3_aa: CAIRDRAVGYTF
v_call: TRBV6-6; cdr3_aa: CASSYSDREDGYTF
v_call: TRBV7-8; cdr3_aa: CASSARQGEDSPLHF
v_call: TRBV27; cdr3_aa: CASSLGQIYEQYF
v_call: TRBV7-9; cdr3_aa: CASSRSGGSYEQYF
v_call: TRBV5-1; cdr3_aa: CASSTNRGPGNTIYF
v_call: TRBV7-3; cdr3_aa: CASSLLGGPNGELFF
v_call: TRBV6-1; cdr3_aa: CASRPGQIGYGYTF
v_call: TRBV21-1; cdr3_aa: CASSKAGVRYSNQPQHF
v_call: TRBV7-9; cdr3_aa: CASSLQGRDGYTF
v_call: TRBV14; cdr3_aa: CASSPGHPNYGYTF
v_call: TRBV2; cdr3_aa: CASSILLRGISGYEQYF
v_call: TRBV25-1; cdr3_aa: CASSGGQGAGGEKLFF